A single sample gave rise to the 5 T cell receptor beta chains below, sequenced in a study of T-cell reconstitution after alpha-beta-depleted transplantation in children (dated by TCRdb to the mid-2010s). Library creation used PCR. The listed sequencing device is Illumina HiSeq 2500. To normalize quantification of the TCRbeta repertoire, the TCR libraries were built with molecular barcoding that relied on unique molecular identifiers. Using fastp trimming at Q25 and MiXCR clonotype assembly, TCRdb reanalyzed the public sequencing data and kept in-frame beta chains. Each CDR3 protein appears once, grouped with its most common genes and DNA. The sample yields about 980,000 distinct CDR3 sequences; under 30% were counted once. The ten largest clones add up to under 30% of the sample. The treatment or condition tag for this specimen amounts to: allogeneic hematopoietic cell transplantation with graft depleted of TCRalphabeta T cells and CD19 B cells.

The sequences come from PBMCs, mostly from graft donor cells, collected 360 days after TCRalphabeta/CD19-depleted stem cell transplant. The source is a boy under three years old who had a stem cell transplant for SCID, so the T cells may come from the graft donor.

A single count supports this clonotype. This sequence joins TRBV27 and TRBJ1-2; 7 bases align to TRBD1. CDR1 MNHEY and CDR2 SMNVEV come from the germline V gene (reference sequence). V lost 2 bases to trimming and J lost 5 bases; unmatched junction nucleotides: 5. The CDR3 has 14 residues. The CDR3 DNA is TGTGCCAGCAGTTTACGGGGACAGCTGTATGGCTACACCTTC. It codes for CASSLRGQLYGYTF.

The table lists this clonotype with a few counts. The V and J genes are TRBV7-8 and TRBJ2-7; D may correspond to TRBD1 or TRBD2 (6 bases each). The ends were cut back, 4 bases at V and 1 base at J, with 14 bases in the middle. CDR1 and CDR2 (germline): SGHVS, FQNEAQ. There are 15 residues in the CDR3. CDR3 DNA: TGTGCCAGCAGCTCACAGGGAGGAGGATCCTACGAGCAGTACTTC. Translation gives CASSSQGGGSYEQYF.

This clonotype has just a few counts. The rearrangement uses TRBV6-2 or TRBV6-3 and TRBJ1-1; the match to TRBD1 covers 10 bases. V shed 7 bases and J 3 bases; nucleotides not matched to a gene: 11. The CDR3 is 16 amino acids. Germline CDR1 reads MNHEY; CDR2 reads SVGEGT. CDR3 coding DNA: TGTGCCAGCATTGGAACCCCCGGGACAGGGGACACTGAAGCTTTCTTT. The encoded protein is CASIGTPGTGDTEAFF.

The sample holds a few counts of this clonotype. The chain uses TRBV4-2 and TRBJ2-5; D perhaps matches TRBD1 (6 bases). The germline V and J ends were trimmed by 2 bases and 5 bases, with 15 bases remaining between them. Germline CDR1 is LGHNA and CDR2 is YNFKEQ. CDR3 length equals 15 residues. This chain's CDR3 is CASSQSGTQGETQYF. In DNA form, the CDR3 reads TGTGCCAGCAGCCAATCCGGGACCCAGGGGGAGACCCAGTACTTC.

This sequence joins TRBV3-1 and TRBJ2-3, with 13 bases identical to TRBD2. V shed 0 bases, J shed 5 bases, and the junction held 11 bases outside the gene matches. Germline V gives CDR1 LGHDT, CDR2 YNNKEL (reference sequence). The CDR3 is 19 residues long. DNA for the CDR3: TGTGCCAGCAGCCAAGATCGGGGTACTAGCGGGGGGGCACAAGATACGCAGTATTTT. Amino acids: CASSQDRGTSGGAQDTQYF.